In this sample, the clone carrying this TCR beta chain turned up a few times. Its antigen is not known. These data originate in a study of cytomegalovirus exposure and HLA in healthy donors. Overall study: The study's early data release held about 80 million unique TCRs from HLA-typed donors.

Whole-study results and caveats: The study flagged roughly 150 TCR beta chains as cytomegalovirus-associated. With later analysis, a missense DCLRE1C variant became linked to TCR beta V- and J-gene trimming.

A multiplex PCR was run with 60 Vbeta primers and 13 Jbeta primers. Generated by immunoSEQ multiplex PCR, the TCRdb table keeps only in-frame clones and is missing some. The repertoire holds about 150,000 clones, about four fifths seen once, with 6.3% in the top ten. This clonotype was obtained from a man between 45 and 60 years old in good health and CMV-seropositive. Sequenced sample: PBMCs.

In DNA form, the CDR3 reads TGCGCCAGCAGCCTGGGACAGGGAAGGTATTCACCCCTCCACTTT. Amino acids: CASSLGQGRYSPLHF. The chain has TRBV5-1 and TRBJ1-6; 9 bases are a match to TRBD1. The V segment lost 4 bases and the J segment 8 bases; nucleotides outside the gene matches: 7. The CDR3 is made up of 15 amino acids. Per the germline V gene, CDR1 is SGHRS and CDR2 is YFSETQ.